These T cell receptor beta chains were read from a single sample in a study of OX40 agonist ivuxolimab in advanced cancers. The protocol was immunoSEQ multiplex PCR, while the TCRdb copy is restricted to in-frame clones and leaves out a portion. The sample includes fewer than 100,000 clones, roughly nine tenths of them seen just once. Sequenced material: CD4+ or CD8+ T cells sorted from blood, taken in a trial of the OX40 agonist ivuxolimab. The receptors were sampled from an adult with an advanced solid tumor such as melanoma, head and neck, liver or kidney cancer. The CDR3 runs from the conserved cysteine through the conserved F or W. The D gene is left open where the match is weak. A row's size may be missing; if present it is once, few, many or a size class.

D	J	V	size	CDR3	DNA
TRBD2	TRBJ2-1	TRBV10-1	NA	CASSHLGLAEMPSTNEQFF	TGCGCCAGCAGCCACCTGGGACTAGCGGAGATGCCGAGTACGAATGAGCAGTTCTTC
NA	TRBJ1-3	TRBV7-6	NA	CASSLVPGEGSGNTIYF	TGTGCCAGCAGCTTAGTTCCAGGGGAAGGGTCTGGAAACACCATATATTTT
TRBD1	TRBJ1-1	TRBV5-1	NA	CASSSTGVGTEAFF	TGCGCCAGCAGCTCGACAGGGGTAGGCACTGAAGCTTTCTTT
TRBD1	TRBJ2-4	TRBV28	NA	CASRGLINIQYF	TGTGCCAGTAGGGGGCTCATAAACATTCAGTACTTC
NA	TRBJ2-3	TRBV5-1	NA	CASSSPPGDTQYF	TGCGCCAGCAGCTCTCCTCCGGGGGATACGCAGTATTTT
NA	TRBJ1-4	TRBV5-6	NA	CASSFRMGGTNEKLFF	TGTGCCAGCAGCTTTAGAATGGGGGGGACTAATGAAAAACTGTTTTTT
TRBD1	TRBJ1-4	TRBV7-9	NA	CASSWGQREEKLFF	TGTGCCAGCAGCTGGGGACAGAGGGAAGAAAAACTGTTTTTT
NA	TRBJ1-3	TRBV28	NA	CASSLTPRISGNTIYF	TGTGCCAGCAGTTTAACACCTCGCATCTCTGGAAACACCATATATTTT
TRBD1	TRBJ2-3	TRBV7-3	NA	CASSSNQGADTQYF	TGTGCCAGCAGCTCCAATCAGGGGGCAGATACGCAGTATTTT
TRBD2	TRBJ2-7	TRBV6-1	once	CASGLAGRYEQYF	TGTGCCAGCGGACTAGCGGGAAGATACGAGCAGTACTTC
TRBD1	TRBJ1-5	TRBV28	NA	CASRDGTVGNQPQHF	TGTGCCAGCAGGGACGGGACAGTTGGCAATCAGCCCCAGCATTTT
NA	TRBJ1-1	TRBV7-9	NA	CASSSQGSLGTEAFF	TGTGCCAGCAGCTCCCAGGGATCTCTCGGCACTGAAGCTTTCTTT
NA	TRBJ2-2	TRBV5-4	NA	CASMKGASTGELFF	TGTGCCAGCATGAAGGGCGCCTCCACCGGGGAGCTGTTTTTT
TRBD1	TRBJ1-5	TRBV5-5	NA	CASSADRGYNQPQHF	TGTGCCAGCAGCGCCGACAGGGGGTACAATCAGCCCCAGCATTTT
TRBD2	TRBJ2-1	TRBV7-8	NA	CASTSRTSGREQFF	TGTGCCAGCACCTCCCGGACTAGCGGGAGGGAGCAGTTCTTC
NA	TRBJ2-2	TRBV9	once	CASSIAGELFF	TGTGCCAGCAGCATTGCCGGGGAGCTGTTTTTT
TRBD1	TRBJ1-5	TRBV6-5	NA	CASSQDRVNQPQHF	TGTGCCAGCAGTCAGGACAGGGTAAATCAGCCCCAGCATTTT
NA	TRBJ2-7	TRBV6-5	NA	CASRLQRRGYGEQYF	TGTGCCAGCAGACTACAGCGGAGGGGATATGGCGAGCAGTACTTC
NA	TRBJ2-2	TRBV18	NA	CASSPAGTGELFF	TGTGCCAGCTCACCCGCAGGGACCGGGGAGCTGTTTTTT
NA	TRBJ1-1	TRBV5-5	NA	CASSLGGDDTEAFF	TGTGCCAGCAGCTTGGGAGGGGACGACACTGAAGCTTTCTTT
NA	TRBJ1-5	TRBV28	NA	CASSLFSRGYQPQHF	TGTGCCAGCAGTTTATTTTCGAGGGGTTATCAGCCCCAGCATTTT
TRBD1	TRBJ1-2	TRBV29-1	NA	CSCRGQTSTNYGYTF	TGCAGCTGCCGGGGACAGACATCGACCAACTATGGCTACACCTTC
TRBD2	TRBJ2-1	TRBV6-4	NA	CASSVSGDYNEQFF	TGTGCCAGCAGTGTTAGCGGGGATTACAATGAGCAGTTCTTC
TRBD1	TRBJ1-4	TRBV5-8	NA	CASSFPSGTGNEKLFF	TGTGCCAGCAGCTTCCCCTCCGGGACAGGGAATGAAAAACTGTTTTTT
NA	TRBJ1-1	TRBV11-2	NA	CASSFLRIMNTEAFF	TGTGCCAGCAGCTTTCTCCGGATCATGAACACTGAAGCTTTCTTT
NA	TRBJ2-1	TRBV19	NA	CASKRSTSYNEQFF	TGTGCCAGTAAGAGGAGTACCTCCTACAATGAGCAGTTCTTC
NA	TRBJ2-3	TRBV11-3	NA	CASSLGLDSTDTQYF	TGTGCCAGCAGCTTAGGTCTGGACAGCACAGATACGCAGTATTTT
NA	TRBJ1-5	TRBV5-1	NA	CASSLAYDQPQHF	TGCGCCAGCAGCTTGGCCTATGATCAGCCCCAGCATTTT
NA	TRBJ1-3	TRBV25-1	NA	CASSDPNSGNTIYF	TGTGCCAGCAGTGACCCAAACTCTGGAAACACCATATATTTT
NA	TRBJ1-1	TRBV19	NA	CASSMVGAQGTEAFF	TGTGCCAGTAGTATGGTGGGGGCGCAGGGCACTGAAGCTTTCTTT
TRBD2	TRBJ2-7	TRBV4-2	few	CASSQEGLAVYEQYF	TGTGCCAGCAGCCAAGAGGGACTAGCGGTATACGAGCAGTACTTC
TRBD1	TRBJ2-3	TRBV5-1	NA	CASSRSAGGTGASDTQYF	TGCGCCAGCAGTCGGTCCGCCGGTGGGACAGGGGCGTCAGATACGCAGTATTTT
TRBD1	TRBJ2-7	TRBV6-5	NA	CASSKSGQGAYEQYF	TGTGCCAGCAGCAAGTCGGGACAGGGGGCTTACGAGCAGTACTTC
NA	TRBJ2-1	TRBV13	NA	CASSSPGVSEQFF	TGTGCCAGCAGCTCCCCGGGGGTTAGTGAGCAGTTCTTC
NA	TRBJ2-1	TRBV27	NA	CASSLTRYNEQFF	TGTGCCAGCAGTTTAACCAGGTACAATGAGCAGTTCTTC
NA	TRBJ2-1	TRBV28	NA	CASTFGVEDPSYNEQFF	TGTGCCAGCACTTTCGGGGTGGAGGACCCTTCCTACAATGAGCAGTTCTTC
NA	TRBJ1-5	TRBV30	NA	CAWSPDRNSGPQHF	TGTGCCTGGAGTCCCGACAGGAACAGTGGTCCCCAGCATTTT
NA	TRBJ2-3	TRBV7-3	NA	CASSVTGLDTQYF	TGTGCCAGCAGCGTTACAGGATTAGATACGCAGTATTTT
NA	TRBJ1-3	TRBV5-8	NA	CASSSRFLGSGNTIYF	TGTGCCAGCAGCTCTCGGTTCCTTGGCTCTGGAAACACCATATATTTT
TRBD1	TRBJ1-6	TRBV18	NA	CASSLEQGVTSPLHF	TGTGCCAGCTCATTAGAACAGGGGGTTACTTCACCCCTCCACTTT
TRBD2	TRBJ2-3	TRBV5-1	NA	CASRVGVGTRDGTQYF	TGCGCCAGCAGGGTGGGAGTCGGGACTAGGGACGGTACGCAGTATTTT
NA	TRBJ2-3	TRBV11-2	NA	CASSPPGDTTDTQYF	TGTGCCAGCAGTCCTCCGGGGGACACCACAGATACGCAGTATTTT
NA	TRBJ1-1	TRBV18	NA	CASSPPGGLNTEAFF	TGTGCCAGCTCACCTCCGGGGGGATTGAACACTGAAGCTTTCTTT
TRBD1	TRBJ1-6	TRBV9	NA	CASSVDRGGSPLHF	TGTGCCAGCAGCGTAGACAGGGGCGGATCACCCCTCCACTTT
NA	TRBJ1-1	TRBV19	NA	CASSIGGRNTEAFF	TGTGCCAGTAGTATAGGGGGCAGGAACACTGAAGCTTTCTTT
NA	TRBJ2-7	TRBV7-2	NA	CASSLQPMYEQYF	TGTGCCAGCAGCTTACAACCGATGTACGAGCAGTACTTC
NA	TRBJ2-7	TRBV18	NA	CASSPPSGRTATYEQYF	TGTGCCAGCTCACCACCGAGTGGACGGACGGCCACCTACGAGCAGTACTTC
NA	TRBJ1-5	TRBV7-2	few	CASSFDSNQPQHF	TGTGCCAGCAGCTTTGACAGCAATCAGCCCCAGCATTTT
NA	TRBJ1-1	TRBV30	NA	CAWSVRPGNTEAFF	TGTGCCTGGAGTGTACGACCGGGGAACACTGAAGCTTTCTTT
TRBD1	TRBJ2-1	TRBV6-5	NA	CASSYLQGAGDNEQFF	TGTGCCAGCAGTTACCTCCAGGGGGCAGGCGACAATGAGCAGTTCTTC
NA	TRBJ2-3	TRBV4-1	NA	CASSPTGGGGGTDTQYF	TGCGCCAGCAGCCCTACCGGGGGAGGGGGCGGCACAGATACGCAGTATTTT
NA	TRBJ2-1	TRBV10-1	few	CASSPPGYDEQFF	TGCGCCAGCAGTCCCCCAGGGTATGATGAGCAGTTCTTC
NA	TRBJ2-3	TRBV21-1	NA	CASSLDRGGRDTQYF	TGTGCCAGCAGCCTTGACAGGGGGGGTCGGGATACGCAGTATTTT
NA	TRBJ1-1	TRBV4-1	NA	CASSQTPHQGKGNTEAFF	TGCGCCAGCAGCCAAACACCCCATCAGGGTAAGGGGAACACTGAAGCTTTCTTT